These T cell receptor beta chains were read from a single sample in a study of CD8 T cells in ankylosing spondylitis. TCRdb processed the 5' RACE reads anew with MiXCR; each CDR3 protein has one entry. The sample lists almost 250,000 distinct CDR3 sequences; more than 25% were seen once. Material: blood, either unsorted or a sorted T cell fraction (not recorded which). These receptors all stem from a male donor with ankylosing spondylitis or in good health (not recorded which). Each CDR3 is given with its conserved first and last residue. Fields, in order: J gene, CDR3 length, clone size, V gene, D gene, CDR3 DNA, CDR3 protein. D genes are given only for firm matches. The listing skips clone size in some rows; elsewhere it reads once, few, many or a size class.

J: TRBJ2-1; length: 15; size: .; V: TRBV7-2; D: .; DNA: TGTGCCAGCAGCTTAACTATAAATAGGTTCCATGAGCAGTTCTTC; CDR3: CASSLTINRFHEQFF
J: TRBJ2-1; length: 15; size: .; V: TRBV7-8; D: .; DNA: TGTGCCAGCAGCTTAGAAGGTCTCCGGGGAAATGAGCAGTTCTTC; CDR3: CASSLEGLRGNEQFF
J: TRBJ2-3; length: 16; size: few; V: TRBV6-5; D: TRBD2; DNA: TGTGCCAGCAGTTACTCGAGCGGGGTTCGCACAGATACGCAGTATTTT; CDR3: CASSYSSGVRTDTQYF
J: TRBJ1-1; length: 13; size: .; V: TRBV20-1; D: .; DNA: TGCAGTGCTAAACCAGGGAGGGGCACTGAAGCTTTCTTT; CDR3: CSAKPGRGTEAFF
J: TRBJ2-1; length: 14; size: few; V: TRBV5-5; D: .; DNA: TGTGCCAGCACCAAGACCCGGCCTGACAATGAGCAGTTCTTC; CDR3: CASTKTRPDNEQFF
J: TRBJ2-6; length: 17; size: few; V: TRBV10-3; D: TRBD1; DNA: TGTGCCACTGCGTTAGGGCAGGGGGACTCTGGGGCCAACGTCCTGACTTTC; CDR3: CATALGQGDSGANVLTF
J: TRBJ2-1; length: 18; size: .; V: TRBV9; D: TRBD2; DNA: TGTGCCAGCAGCGTAGCCCCCCGAGCGGGGAGCTCCTACAATGAGCAGTTCTTC; CDR3: CASSVAPRAGSSYNEQFF
J: TRBJ2-7; length: 13; size: .; V: TRBV10-3; D: TRBD2; DNA: TGTGCCACGATGGAGCGGGGGGACTACGAGCAGTACTTC; CDR3: CATMERGDYEQYF
J: TRBJ2-7; length: 13; size: .; V: TRBV5-1; D: .; DNA: TGCGCCAGCAGCGCACAGGGTATTGGGGAGCAGTACTTC; CDR3: CASSAQGIGEQYF
J: TRBJ2-1; length: 13; size: .; V: TRBV12-3/TRBV12-4; D: TRBD1; DNA: TGTGCCACCGAAGGGACAGGGACCGATGAGCAGTTCTTC; CDR3: CATEGTGTDEQFF
J: TRBJ2-1; length: 15; size: .; V: TRBV5-5; D: TRBD1; DNA: TGTGCCAGCAGCTTAGGGACAGGGATATACAATGAGCAGTTCTTC; CDR3: CASSLGTGIYNEQFF
J: TRBJ1-2; length: 15; size: .; V: TRBV6-5; D: .; DNA: TGTGCCAGCAGTTCACCGACCTGGGGGTTCTATGGCTACACCTTC; CDR3: CASSSPTWGFYGYTF
J: TRBJ2-7; length: 15; size: .; V: TRBV12-3/TRBV12-4; D: .; DNA: TGTGCCAGCAGCCCTGGTGGAGACAGCTCCTACGAGCAGTACTTC; CDR3: CASSPGGDSSYEQYF
J: TRBJ2-1; length: 14; size: .; V: TRBV6-1; D: .; DNA: TGTGCCAGCAGTCGCCGGAAAGGTTACAATGAGCAGTTCTTC; CDR3: CASSRRKGYNEQFF
J: TRBJ2-3; length: 16; size: few; V: TRBV5-1; D: TRBD2; DNA: TGCGCCAGCAGCTTAGGCGCGGGGGGGCGGACAGATACGCAGTATTTT; CDR3: CASSLGAGGRTDTQYF
J: TRBJ1-2; length: 15; size: few; V: TRBV11-2; D: TRBD1; DNA: TGTGCCAGCAGCCCGGACAGGGCCCCCGAGTATGGCTACACCTTC; CDR3: CASSPDRAPEYGYTF
J: TRBJ1-1; length: 15; size: .; V: TRBV10-3; D: TRBD1; DNA: TGTGCCATCGAGACCGGACAGGGGGCGGGTACTGAAGCTTTCTTT; CDR3: CAIETGQGAGTEAFF
J: TRBJ2-5; length: 15; size: .; V: TRBV7-9; D: .; DNA: TGTGCCAGCAGCTTAGGCGGGCAGGGTGGAGAGACCCAGTACTTC; CDR3: CASSLGGQGGETQYF
J: TRBJ1-1; length: 13; size: few; V: TRBV29-1; D: .; DNA: TGCAGCGGTGGGGACGGACTGAACACTGAAGCTTTCTTT; CDR3: CSGGDGLNTEAFF
J: TRBJ2-7; length: 15; size: .; V: TRBV6-1; D: .; DNA: TGTGCCAGCAGTCGCGGGGGCAGTTATAACTACGAGCAGTACTTC; CDR3: CASSRGGSYNYEQYF
J: TRBJ1-2; length: 13; size: few; V: TRBV12-3/TRBV12-4; D: .; DNA: TGTGCCAGCAGTAGCGGACAGTTCTTGGGCTACACCTTC; CDR3: CASSSGQFLGYTF
J: TRBJ2-2; length: 15; size: few; V: TRBV27; D: .; DNA: TGTGCCAGCAGTTTATGGGCAGGGAACACCGGGGAGCTGTTTTTT; CDR3: CASSLWAGNTGELFF
J: TRBJ2-2; length: 21; size: few; V: TRBV6-2/TRBV6-3; D: TRBD1; DNA: TGTGCCAGCACCAATACCAAGGACAGGCGAGAACTGTTGGAAGGCACCGGGGAGCTGTTTTTT; CDR3: CASTNTKDRRELLEGTGELFF
J: TRBJ2-3; length: 14; size: .; V: TRBV6-2/TRBV6-3; D: .; DNA: TGTGCCAGCACCAAGGGATGGAGCACAGATACGCAGTATTTT; CDR3: CASTKGWSTDTQYF
J: TRBJ1-1; length: 12; size: .; V: TRBV5-1; D: .; DNA: TGCGCCAGCAGCCTGGACGGCTTTGAAGCTTTCTTT; CDR3: CASSLDGFEAFF
J: TRBJ2-1; length: 12; size: .; V: TRBV11-3; D: .; DNA: TGTGCCAGCAGCTCCCAAGACGGTGAGCAGTTCTTC; CDR3: CASSSQDGEQFF
J: TRBJ2-3; length: 11; size: few; V: TRBV20-1; D: .; DNA: TGCAGTGCCCTGGCTTCCTATACGCAGTATTTT; CDR3: CSALASYTQYF
J: TRBJ2-7; length: 15; size: .; V: TRBV5-6; D: .; DNA: TGTGCCAGCAGCCCCTGGGCAGACAAAACCTTCGAGCAGTACTTC; CDR3: CASSPWADKTFEQYF
J: TRBJ2-7; length: 13; size: few; V: TRBV27; D: .; DNA: TGTGCCAGCAGTTTATTGACTATGCACGAGCAGTACTTC; CDR3: CASSLLTMHEQYF
J: TRBJ2-3; length: 14; size: few; V: TRBV5-6; D: .; DNA: TGTGCCAGCAGCACCGGGACCGGCACAGATACGCAGTATTTT; CDR3: CASSTGTGTDTQYF
J: TRBJ2-2; length: 11; size: .; V: TRBV20-1; D: .; DNA: TGCAGTGCCGGGGTGACCGGGGAGCTGTTTTTT; CDR3: CSAGVTGELFF
J: TRBJ1-2; length: 16; size: .; V: TRBV4-2; D: TRBD1; DNA: TGTGCCAGCAGCCAAGATATGGAGGGGGCCGTTAATGGCTACACCTTC; CDR3: CASSQDMEGAVNGYTF
J: TRBJ2-3; length: 15; size: few; V: TRBV5-1; D: TRBD1; DNA: TGCGCCAGCAGCTTGGATGGACAGGGGGCAGATACGCAGTATTTT; CDR3: CASSLDGQGADTQYF
J: TRBJ1-2; length: 15; size: few; V: TRBV12-3/TRBV12-4; D: TRBD1; DNA: TGTGCCAGCAGGACGACAGGGGAGGGAGGATATGGCTACACCTTC; CDR3: CASRTTGEGGYGYTF
J: TRBJ1-2; length: 13; size: .; V: TRBV6-1; D: .; DNA: TGTGCCAGCAGTGAAACCTTCAGCTATGGCTACACCTTC; CDR3: CASSETFSYGYTF
J: TRBJ1-2; length: 15; size: .; V: TRBV20-1; D: .; DNA: TGCAGTGCTGTACCGAAGGGACGGCCCAACTATGGCTACACCTTC; CDR3: CSAVPKGRPNYGYTF
J: TRBJ2-2; length: 11; size: .; V: TRBV12-3/TRBV12-4; D: .; DNA: TGTGCCAGCACCGACACCGGGGAGCTGTTTTTT; CDR3: CASTDTGELFF
J: TRBJ2-7; length: 14; size: few; V: TRBV6-1; D: .; DNA: TGTGCCAGCAGCCCCACCCCGGACAGATACGAGCAGTACTTC; CDR3: CASSPTPDRYEQYF
J: TRBJ2-5; length: 17; size: .; V: TRBV7-8; D: .; DNA: TGTGCCAGCAGCCCAATTGGTTTTTTGCCCCGTCAAGAGACCCAGTACTTC; CDR3: CASSPIGFLPRQETQYF
J: TRBJ2-7; length: 14; size: once; V: TRBV10-3; D: .; DNA: TGTGCCATCAGTGAGACGGGGAGCTCCTACGACCAGTACTTC; CDR3: CAISETGSSYDQYF
J: TRBJ2-2; length: 15; size: once; V: TRBV4-1; D: .; DNA: TGCGCCAGCAGCCAAGATGAGGAGGGGGGGCGGGAGCTGTTTTTT; CDR3: CASSQDEEGGRELFF
J: TRBJ2-5; length: 14; size: few; V: TRBV20-1; D: TRBD1; DNA: TGCAGTGCTAGTTTCGAGGGGGCTGGGGAGACCCAGTACTTC; CDR3: CSASFEGAGETQYF
J: TRBJ1-1; length: 13; size: .; V: TRBV5-1; D: .; DNA: TGCGCCAGCAGCTTGGTCCCAGAAGATGAAGCTTTCTTT; CDR3: CASSLVPEDEAFF
J: TRBJ2-1; length: 18; size: .; V: TRBV3-1; D: .; DNA: TGTGCCAGCAGCCAAGAGGGGGTCGGGACGGGATCCTACAATGAGCAGTTCTTC; CDR3: CASSQEGVGTGSYNEQFF
J: TRBJ1-2; length: 12; size: few; V: TRBV12-3/TRBV12-4; D: .; DNA: TGTGCCAGCGGCCCCCAGTTGTATGGCTACACCTTC; CDR3: CASGPQLYGYTF
J: TRBJ2-5; length: 16; size: .; V: TRBV28; D: TRBD2; DNA: TGTGCCAGCAGTCCTTCGACTAGCGGGGGCCATAAGACCCAGTACTTC; CDR3: CASSPSTSGGHKTQYF
J: TRBJ2-7; length: 14; size: .; V: TRBV10-3; D: TRBD1; DNA: TGTGCCATCAGCAGGGACAGCCCCTCGTACGAGCAGTACTTC; CDR3: CAISRDSPSYEQYF
J: TRBJ2-1; length: 18; size: .; V: TRBV11-1; D: TRBD2; DNA: TGTGCCAGCAGCCCCCGTGGGACTAGCGGGGGGAAATTAAATGAGCAGTTCTTC; CDR3: CASSPRGTSGGKLNEQFF
J: TRBJ1-1; length: 14; size: .; V: TRBV5-6; D: TRBD1; DNA: TGTGCCAGCAGCTATACCGGGACAGCTCTTGAAGCTTTCTTT; CDR3: CASSYTGTALEAFF
J: TRBJ2-3; length: 15; size: few; V: TRBV12-3/TRBV12-4; D: TRBD1; DNA: TGTGCCAGCAGTCCCGGGACAGGGGTAATTGATACGCAGTATTTT; CDR3: CASSPGTGVIDTQYF
J: TRBJ2-5; length: 13; size: few; V: TRBV6-1; D: .; DNA: TGTGCCAGCAGTATTGAGATGGGAGAGACCCAGTACTTC; CDR3: CASSIEMGETQYF